This T cell receptor (beta chain) was retrieved from a study of blood T cell repertoires in COVID-19. Study-wide background: The United States, Italy and Spain provided the acute and convalescent COVID-19 samples. T cells, B-cell-depleted T cells, or PBMCs supplied cDNA or gDNA.

This CDR3 is 15 amino acids long. Germline CDR1 is WSHSY and CDR2 is SAAADI. V shed 6 bases and J 2 bases; nucleotides not matched to a gene: 7. In the authors' workflow: Nucleated cell counts were estimated from reference gene primer amplification. Using immunoSEQ multiplex PCR, the repertoire was profiled, and TCRdb retains in-frame clones only, with some absent. That table is the source of V, J and clone size, and D and trimming were worked out from the DNA. The profile shows around 94,000 clones, over 70% of them singletons. This TCR was sampled from a human donor in a cohort sampled during active COVID-19. Sequenced input: peripheral blood. V gene TRBV10-2 combines with J gene TRBJ1-1; 9 bases fit TRBD1. DNA for the CDR3: TGCGCCAGCAGACCGGGACAGGGAATAAACACTGAAGCTTTCTTT. Translated, it gives CASRPGQGINTEAFF.